Below, 10 T cell receptor beta chains from the same sample are listed, as sequenced in a study of T cells after yellow fever vaccination. TCRdb reprocessed the 5' RACE reads with MiXCR, giving one entry per CDR3 protein. The repertoire holds roughly 96,000 distinct CDR3 sequences, with almost 9% as singletons. The specimen comprised CD8+ T cells not binding an NS4B(214-222) dextramer, sorted from PBMCs, sampled around 15 days after the first yellow fever vaccination. These TCRs come from a man between 18 and 29 years old who received the YFV17D yellow fever vaccine.

The V call is TRBV4-3, the J call TRBJ1-2; weak D call: TRBD1 (5 bases). The CDR3 length is 15 residues. Germline assignment: CDR1 LGHNA and CDR2 YSLEER. Trimming pared 2 bases from V and 3 bases from J, leaving 13 bases between. The CDR3 sequence is CASSQSWSRDYGYTF. CDR3 in DNA: TGCGCCAGCAGCCAATCCTGGAGCAGGGACTATGGCTACACCTTC.

This clonotype was recorded a few times. The chain has TRBV24-1 and TRBJ2-1; no clear D gene. Germline CDR1 and CDR2: KGHDR and SFDVKD. With 0 bases removed from V and 8 bases from J, the gap between germline ends came to 4 bases. This CDR3 has 12 amino acids. Written as DNA, the CDR3 is TGTGCCACCAGTGATTTGAAGGATGAGCAGTTCTTC. It codes for CATSDLKDEQFF.

Many counts were recorded for this clonotype. The rearrangement joins TRBV28 to TRBJ2-7, with 8 bases matching TRBD1. J was trimmed by 4 bases and V by 6 bases; bases with no gene match: 11. Looked up from germline, CDR1 is MDHEN and CDR2 is SYDVKM. The CDR3 sequence is 15 residues long. The CDR3 sequence: CASRRGTGSGYEQYV. The CDR3 DNA is TGTGCCAGCAGGAGGGGGACAGGCTCGGGGTACGAGCAGTACGTC.

This clonotype has only a few counts. The DNA for the CDR3 is TGTGCCAGCAGCTACTCTTACGGGGACGGGGAGACCCAGTACTTC. As protein: CASSYSYGDGETQYF. This chain connects TRBV7-9 to TRBJ2-5; perhaps D is TRBD1 or TRBD2 (5 bases each). CDR1 and CDR2 (germline): SEHNR, FQNEAQ (reference sequence). This CDR3 comprises 15 residues. Trimming removed 4 bases from V and 5 bases from J, with 17 bases in between. Full variable domain (missing parts from reference TRBV7-9 and TRBJ2-5): DTGVSQNPRHKITKRGQNVTFRCDPISEHNRLYWYRQTLGQGPEFLTYFQNEAQLEKSRLLSDRFSAERPKGSFSTLEIQRTEQGDSAMYLCASSYSYGDGETQYFGPGTRLLVL.

Concerning this clonotype: This may come from a read error, since a much larger clone is one base off. The chain combines TRBV4-2 with TRBJ2-1, with D possibly being TRBD2 (5 bases). Germline V lookup: CDR1 LGHNA, CDR2 YNFKEQ. The length of the CDR3 is 15 residues. V was trimmed by 0 bases and J by 6 bases, leaving 12 bases between them. The CDR3 DNA reads TGTGCCAGCAGCCAAGAAGAGAGGGATAGCAATGAGCAGTTCTTC. Translating it yields CASSQEERDSNEQFF.

For this clonotype: This may be a read error: a much more frequent sequence differs by one nucleotide. This rearrangement joins TRBV29-1 to TRBJ2-7, with 9 bases matching TRBD2. Germline-derived CDR1 and CDR2 are SQVTM and ANQGSEA. The CDR3 has 14 amino acids. This chain's CDR3 is CSASGGLAGFEQCF. The DNA of the CDR3 is TGCAGCGCCTCGGGAGGGCTAGCGGGGTTCGAGCAGTGCTTC.

The chain is built from TRBV2 and TRBJ2-1; possible D gene TRBD1, 6 bases. The CDR3 is 15 amino acids. CDR1 is SNHLY and CDR2 is FYNNEI in the germline V gene. V was trimmed by 0 bases and J by 8 bases, leaving 14 bases between them. The CDR3 DNA reads TGTGCCAGCAGTGAAGCAGATTACAGGGTGCATGAGCAGTTCTTC. It yields the protein CASSEADYRVHEQFF.

The chain has TRBV4-1 and TRBJ2-6; a weak D match, TRBD2 (5 bases). There are 17 residues in the CDR3. V shed 0 bases and J shed 2 bases, with 11 bases lying between them. Germline lookup yields CDR1 MGHRA and CDR2 YSYEKL. CDR3 nucleotides: TGCGCCAGCAGCCAAGAAGGGAGTAAGGCTGGGGCCAACGTCCTGACTTTC. Amino acids: CASSQEGSKAGANVLTF.

The chain links TRBV12-3 or TRBV12-4 to TRBJ1-5; the D gene is possibly TRBD1 (6 bases). V lost 8 bases to trimming and J lost 6 bases, with 11 bases between them. The CDR3 spans 12 residues. The chain's CDR3 is CASVEGGQPQHF. In nucleotides, the CDR3 is TGTGCCAGCGTGGAAGGGGGTCAGCCCCAGCATTTT.

Concerning this clonotype itself: A much bigger clone sits one base away, suggesting this may be a read error. The J gene is TRBJ2-1, the V gene TRBV5-5, with D possibly being TRBD2 (6 bases). The CDR3 extends over 15 amino acids. The V end was cut by 7 bases, the J end by 9 bases, with 23 bases between. Germline values: CDR1 SGHKS, CDR2 YYEKEE (reference sequence). The CDR3 reads CASGLSGTPGGEQFF. CDR3 DNA sequence: TGTGCCAGCGGATTGTCCGGGACTCCTGGCGGTGAGCAGTTCTTC.